This T cell receptor (beta chain) was obtained from a study of cytomegalovirus exposure and HLA in healthy donors. Notes on the study in general: Reportedly, diagnosis of cytomegalovirus status by the classifier showed high specificity and sensitivity.

The V gene's germline CDR1 is MNHEY and CDR2 SMNVEV (reference sequence). CDR3 length: 14 residues. Losses at the gene ends were 2 bases for V and 7 bases for J; bases not matched to a gene: 7. In the case of this clone: The antigen is unknown.

Some clones are missing from TCRdb's copy, which holds only in-frame ones; the method was immunoSEQ multiplex PCR. The data contain about 360,000 clones, around 86% of them seen just once; the ten biggest clones take up roughly 0.8%. The receptor was derived from a woman younger than 35 in good health and CMV-seronegative. The chain couples TRBV27 to TRBJ2-7; 8 nucleotides line up with TRBD2. Sequenced: PBMCs. The DNA of the CDR3 is TGTGCCAGCAGTTTAAAGGCGGGAGGTCGGGAGCAGTACTTC. Amino acids: CASSLKAGGREQYF.